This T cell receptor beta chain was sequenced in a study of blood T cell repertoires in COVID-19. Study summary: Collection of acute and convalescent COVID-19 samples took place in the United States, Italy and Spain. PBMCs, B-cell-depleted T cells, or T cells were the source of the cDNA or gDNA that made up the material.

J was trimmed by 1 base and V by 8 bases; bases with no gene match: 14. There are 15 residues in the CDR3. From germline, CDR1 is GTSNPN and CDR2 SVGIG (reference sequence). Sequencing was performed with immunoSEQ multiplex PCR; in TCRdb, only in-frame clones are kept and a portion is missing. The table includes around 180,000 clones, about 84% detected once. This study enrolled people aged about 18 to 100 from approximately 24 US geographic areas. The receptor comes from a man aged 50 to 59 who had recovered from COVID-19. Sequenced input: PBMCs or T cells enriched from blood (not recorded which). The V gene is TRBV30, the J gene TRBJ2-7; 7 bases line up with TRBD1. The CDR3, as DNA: TGTGCCGGGGAACTCAGGACAGGCAGTTCCTACGAGCAGTACTTC. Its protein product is CAGELRTGSSYEQYF.